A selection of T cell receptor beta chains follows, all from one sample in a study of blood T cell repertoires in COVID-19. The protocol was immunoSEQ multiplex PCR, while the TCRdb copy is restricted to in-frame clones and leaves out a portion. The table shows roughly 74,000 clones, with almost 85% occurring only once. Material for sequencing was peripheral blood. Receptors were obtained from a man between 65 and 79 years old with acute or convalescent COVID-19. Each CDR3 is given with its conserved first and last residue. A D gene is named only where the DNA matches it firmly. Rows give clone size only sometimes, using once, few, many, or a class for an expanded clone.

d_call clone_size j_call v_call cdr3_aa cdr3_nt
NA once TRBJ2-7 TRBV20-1 CSASLQGGYEQYF TGCAGTGCTAGTCTTCAGGGCGGTTACGAGCAGTACTTC
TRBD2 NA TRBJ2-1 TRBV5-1 CASSSPPGLAKNEQFF TGCGCCAGCAGCTCCCCTCCGGGACTAGCCAAGAATGAGCAGTTCTTC
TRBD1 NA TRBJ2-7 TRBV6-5 CASRRDRVLSEQYF TGTGCCAGCAGGCGGGACAGGGTCCTAAGCGAGCAGTACTTC
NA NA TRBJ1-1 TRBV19 CASSPQWGGTEAFF TGTGCCAGTAGTCCCCAATGGGGGGGCACTGAAGCTTTCTTT
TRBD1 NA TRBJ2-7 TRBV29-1 CSASRSGTASYEQYF TGCAGCGCCTCCCGGTCCGGGACAGCATCCTACGAGCAGTACTTC
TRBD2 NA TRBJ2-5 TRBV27 CASIAGVGGTQYF TGTGCCAGCATTGCGGGAGTCGGGGGGACCCAGTACTTC
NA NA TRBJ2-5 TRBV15 CATSRDPFSEETQYF TGTGCCACCAGCAGAGATCCCTTTTCAGAAGAGACCCAGTACTTC
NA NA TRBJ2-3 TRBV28 CASSFPAGPTTDTQYF TGTGCCAGCAGTTTCCCAGCGGGCCCGACCACAGATACGCAGTATTTT
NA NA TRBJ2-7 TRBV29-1 CSVAPTGVEQYF TGCAGCGTAGCCCCGACGGGGGTCGAGCAGTACTTC
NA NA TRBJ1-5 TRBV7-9 CASSLSGSSNQPQHF TGTGCCAGCAGCTTATCGGGTAGTAGCAATCAGCCCCAGCATTTT
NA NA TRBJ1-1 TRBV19 CASSIPIPNTEAFF TGTGCCAGTAGTATACCCATTCCGAACACTGAAGCTTTCTTT
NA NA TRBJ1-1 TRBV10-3 CAISESSGSLIWAFF TGTGCCATCAGTGAGTCTTCCGGGTCGCTTATATGGGCTTTCTTT
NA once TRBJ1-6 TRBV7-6 CASSLGQGQYNSPLHF TGTGCCAGCAGCTTAGGGCAGGGGCAGTATAATTCACCCCTCCACTTT
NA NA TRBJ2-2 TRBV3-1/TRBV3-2 CASSHPLGRGTGELFF TGTGCCAGCAGCCATCCCCTGGGGCGGGGCACCGGGGAGCTGTTTTTT
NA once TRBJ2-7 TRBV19 CASKEGTSYEQYF TGTGCCAGTAAGGAGGGCACTTCCTACGAGCAGTACTTC
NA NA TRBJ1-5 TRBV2 CASSEALRNNQPQHF TGTGCCAGCAGTGAAGCGCTCAGGAACAATCAGCCCCAGCATTTT
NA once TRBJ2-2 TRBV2 CASKGSSTGELFF TGTGCCAGCAAGGGGTCCTCCACCGGGGAGCTGTTTTTT
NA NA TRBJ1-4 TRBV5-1 CASSLDRGLGEKLFF TGCGCCAGCAGCTTGGACCGCGGGTTGGGTGAAAAACTGTTTTTT
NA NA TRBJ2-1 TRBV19 CASTLGGLGSNEQFF TGTGCCAGTACCCTGGGGGGGCTGGGGTCCAATGAGCAGTTCTTC
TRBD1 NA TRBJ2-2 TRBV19 CASRRGRTGGTGELFF TGTGCCAGTAGAAGGGGTCGGACAGGGGGCACCGGGGAGCTGTTTTTT
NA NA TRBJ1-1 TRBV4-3 CASSQDGRGTEAFF TGCGCCAGCAGCCAAGATGGGAGGGGCACTGAAGCTTTCTTT
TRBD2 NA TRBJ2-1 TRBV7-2 CASSFSGYEQFF TGTGCCAGCAGCTTTAGCGGGTATGAGCAGTTCTTC
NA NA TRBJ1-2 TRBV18 CASSPPHTGLRSSYTF TGTGCCAGCTCACCCCCCCACACAGGGTTAAGGTCGAGCTACACCTTC
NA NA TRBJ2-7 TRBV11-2 CASSLQGYEQYF TGTGCCAGCAGCTTACAGGGCTACGAGCAGTACTTC
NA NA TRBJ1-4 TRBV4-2 CASSQGPRGRGEKLFF TGTGCCAGCAGCCAGGGGCCCCGGGGCAGGGGTGAAAAACTGTTTTTT
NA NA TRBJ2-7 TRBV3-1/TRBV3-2 CASSQAQGIPEQYF TGTGCCAGCAGCCAAGCTCAGGGAATCCCCGAGCAGTACTTC
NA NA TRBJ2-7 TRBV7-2 CASSLTGTTYEQYF TGTGCCAGCAGCCTCACAGGGACTACCTACGAGCAGTACTTC
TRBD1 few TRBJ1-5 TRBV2 CASGLSGGGKPQHF TGTGCCAGCGGACTGTCAGGGGGAGGAAAGCCCCAGCATTTT
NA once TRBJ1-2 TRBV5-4 CASSLVGGRGYGYTF TGTGCCAGCAGCTTGGTCGGGGGGCGCGGCTATGGCTACACCTTC
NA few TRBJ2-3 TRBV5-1 CASSSSGETDTQYF TGCGCCAGCAGCTCCTCAGGGGAAACAGATACGCAGTATTTT
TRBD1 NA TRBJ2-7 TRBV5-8 CASSWALGTGEVYEQYF TGTGCCAGCAGCTGGGCCCTCGGGACAGGGGAGGTCTACGAGCAGTACTTC
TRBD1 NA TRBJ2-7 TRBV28 CASSLWQGAKREQYF TGTGCCAGCAGTTTATGGCAGGGGGCTAAGCGCGAGCAGTACTTC
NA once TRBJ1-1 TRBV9 CASSRQVHTEAFF TGTGCCAGCAGCCGCCAGGTCCACACTGAAGCTTTCTTT
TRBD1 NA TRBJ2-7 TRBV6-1 CASSDRGQGAGEQYF TGTGCCAGCAGTGATCGTGGACAGGGGGCGGGCGAGCAGTACTTC
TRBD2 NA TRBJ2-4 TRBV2 CASSTSGGTKNIQYF TGTGCCAGCAGCACGAGCGGGGGGACCAAAAACATTCAGTACTTC
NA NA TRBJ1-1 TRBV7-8 CASSLVSQNTEAFF TGTGCCAGCAGCTTAGTTTCCCAGAACACTGAAGCTTTCTTT
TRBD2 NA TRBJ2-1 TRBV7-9 CASSLGSGRGLGEQFF TGTGCCAGCAGCTTAGGTAGCGGGAGAGGTTTGGGTGAGCAGTTCTTC
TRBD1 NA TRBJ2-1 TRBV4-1 CASSQDPMGTGAYNEQFF TGCGCCAGCAGCCAAGACCCAATGGGGACAGGGGCGTACAATGAGCAGTTCTTC
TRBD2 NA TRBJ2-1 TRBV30 CAWEASGSYEQFF TGTGCCTGGGAGGCTAGCGGGAGCTATGAGCAGTTCTTC
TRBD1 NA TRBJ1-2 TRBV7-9 CALASETGGGYTF TGTGCCTTAGCTTCCGAGACAGGGGGCGGCTACACCTTC
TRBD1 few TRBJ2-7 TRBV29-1 CSAGTGGSYEQYF TGCAGCGCTGGGACAGGGGGCTCCTACGAGCAGTACTTC
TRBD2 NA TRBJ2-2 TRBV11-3 CASSPGLGRGDNTGELFF TGTGCCAGCAGCCCCGGTCTGGGGCGGGGGGATAACACCGGGGAGCTGTTTTTT
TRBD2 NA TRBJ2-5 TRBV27 CASSLLTSGGQTQYF TGTGCCAGCAGTTTATTGACTAGCGGGGGGCAGACCCAGTACTTC
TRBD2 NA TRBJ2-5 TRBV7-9 CASSGEAGVETQYF TGTGCCAGCAGCGGGGAAGCGGGAGTTGAGACCCAGTACTTC
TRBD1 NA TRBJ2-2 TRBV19 CASRDRGPSTGELFF TGTGCCAGTAGGGACAGGGGGCCGAGCACCGGGGAGCTGTTTTTT
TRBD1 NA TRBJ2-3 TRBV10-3 CAISRQGPSTDTQYF TGTGCCATCAGCCGACAGGGGCCGAGCACAGATACGCAGTATTTT
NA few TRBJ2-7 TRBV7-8 CASSLFLGGETYEQYF TGTGCCAGCAGCCTCTTCCTAGGGGGAGAAACCTACGAGCAGTACTTC
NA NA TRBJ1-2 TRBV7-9 CASSLLGWQGEDYGYTF TGTGCCAGCAGCTTGCTCGGGTGGCAGGGCGAAGACTATGGCTACACCTTC
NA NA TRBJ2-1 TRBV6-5 CASSLSGLKYNEQFF TGTGCCAGCAGTCTCAGCGGGCTTAAGTACAATGAGCAGTTCTTC